The entry that follows covers one T cell receptor (beta chain) sequence. The antigen is unknown. The data were obtained in a study of post-analysis software for immune sequencing data. The wider study: Included among the disease courses, which were recorded for the cohort, were relapsing-remitting, secondary progressive and progressive-relapsing multiple sclerosis.

Researchers reported that TCR beta cDNA libraries carried unique molecular identifiers. TCRdb reprocessed the PCR reads with MiXCR, giving one entry per CDR3 protein. The sample comprises about 680,000 distinct CDR3 sequences, 59% of which are singletons, and about 11% rests with the top ten. The study, taken as a whole, reports: By F measure, strong co-clustering occurred among samples prepared in the same batch.

The specimen sequenced was blood. The clonotype comes from a girl aged 2 to 9 with multiple sclerosis.

The CDR3 region has the DNA TGCGCCAGCAGCGCAGGACAGGGGTACACAGATACGCAGTATTTT. Its translation is CASSAGQGYTDTQYF. The gene calls are TRBV5-1 and TRBJ2-3; 9 bases match TRBD1. The CDR3 loop spans 15 amino acids. Germline V gene lookup returns CDR1 SGHRS and CDR2 YFSETQ. The ends lost 4 bases at V and 2 bases at J; junction bases unmatched: 5.